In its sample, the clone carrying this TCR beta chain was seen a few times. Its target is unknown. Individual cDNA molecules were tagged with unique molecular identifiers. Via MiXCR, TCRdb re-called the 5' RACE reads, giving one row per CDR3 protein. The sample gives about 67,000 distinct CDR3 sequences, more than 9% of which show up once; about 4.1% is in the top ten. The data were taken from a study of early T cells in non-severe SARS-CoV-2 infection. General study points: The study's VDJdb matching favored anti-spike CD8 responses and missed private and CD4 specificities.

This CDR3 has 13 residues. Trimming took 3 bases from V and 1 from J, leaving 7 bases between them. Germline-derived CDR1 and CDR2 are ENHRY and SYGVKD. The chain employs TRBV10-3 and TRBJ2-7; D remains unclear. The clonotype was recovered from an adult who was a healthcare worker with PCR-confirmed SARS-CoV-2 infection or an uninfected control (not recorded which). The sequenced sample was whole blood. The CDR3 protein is CAISDNGSYEQYF. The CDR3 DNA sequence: TGTGCCATCAGTGACAACGGATCCTACGAGCAGTACTTC.